One and the same sample provided the 5 T cell receptor beta chains below, sequenced in a study of a mutant IDH1 vaccine in newly diagnosed glioma (dated by TCRdb to about 2021). The intended sense of this specimen's time point label: baseline, week 1 (first vaccination visit). Taken with the paper, the label for treatment or condition translates to: pre-vaccination baseline after standard-of-care therapy. The method was the immunoSEQ multiplex PCR assay. Sourced from immuneACCESS, this table was stored by TCRdb with only in-frame sequences that have V and J called. A share of the clones is absent; for the studies checked, an unresolved V gene accounts for under half, and the remainder has no known explanation. Counted in this sample were roughly 86,000 clones; 80% of them appeared once. Jointly, the top ten make up approximately 7.6% of the sample. The specimen was PBMCs, collected from a glioma patient treated with radiotherapy, temozolomide or both. These receptors originate from a man aged 40-49 years with glioma.

The chain links TRBV4-3 to TRBJ2-1; no definite D call. Trimming shortened V by 2 bases and J by 5 bases, and 13 bases separated the two germline ends. This CDR3 spans 15 amino acids. CDR1 is LGHNA and CDR2 is YSLEER in the germline V gene. The CDR3 protein is CASSQLPSIHNEQFF. DNA of the CDR3: TGCGCCAGCAGCCAACTACCTAGTATTCACAATGAGCAGTTCTTC.

This clone has only a few counts. This chain joins TRBV5-5 and TRBJ1-5; a possible D gene is TRBD1 (5 bases). Trimming removed 4 bases from V and 0 bases from J, with 11 bases in between. Looked up from germline, CDR1 is SGHKS and CDR2 is YYEKEE (reference sequence). CDR3 length equals 15 residues. CDR3 DNA sequence: TGTGCCAGCAGCCAAGGACAAGGTAGCAATCAGCCCCAGCATTTT. It translates to CASSQGQGSNQPQHF.

The rearrangement uses TRBV6-5 and TRBJ1-1; 9 positions match TRBD1. This CDR3 contains 13 residues. The V gene end was trimmed by 6 bases and the J gene end by 4 bases; junction bases not matched to a gene: 3. Germline values: CDR1 MNHEY, CDR2 SVGAGI. The CDR3 sequence: CASSGTGFTEAFF. DNA of the CDR3: TGTGCCAGCAGCGGGACAGGGTTCACTGAAGCTTTCTTT.

The chain joins TRBV11-2 to TRBJ2-7, with TRBD2 identical over 12 bases. The CDR3 sequence is 17 residues long. Trimming removed 1 base from V and 2 bases from J; junction bases left unmatched: 6. Germline V lookup: CDR1 SGHAT, CDR2 FQNNGV. The CDR3 spells CASSLGTLAGGPYEQYF. CDR3 in DNA: TGTGCCAGCAGCTTAGGTACCCTAGCGGGAGGGCCCTACGAGCAGTACTTC.

The chain recombines TRBV5-4 with TRBJ2-2; TRBD2 is a possible D gene (6 bases). The V and J ends lost 1 base and 4 bases respectively, with 8 bases between them. The CDR3 sequence is 14 residues long. The germline V gene has CDR1 SGHNT and CDR2 YYREEE (reference sequence). The CDR3: CASSLRGVTGELFF. CDR3 in DNA: TGTGCCAGCAGCTTGCGCGGGGTCACCGGGGAGCTGTTTTTT.